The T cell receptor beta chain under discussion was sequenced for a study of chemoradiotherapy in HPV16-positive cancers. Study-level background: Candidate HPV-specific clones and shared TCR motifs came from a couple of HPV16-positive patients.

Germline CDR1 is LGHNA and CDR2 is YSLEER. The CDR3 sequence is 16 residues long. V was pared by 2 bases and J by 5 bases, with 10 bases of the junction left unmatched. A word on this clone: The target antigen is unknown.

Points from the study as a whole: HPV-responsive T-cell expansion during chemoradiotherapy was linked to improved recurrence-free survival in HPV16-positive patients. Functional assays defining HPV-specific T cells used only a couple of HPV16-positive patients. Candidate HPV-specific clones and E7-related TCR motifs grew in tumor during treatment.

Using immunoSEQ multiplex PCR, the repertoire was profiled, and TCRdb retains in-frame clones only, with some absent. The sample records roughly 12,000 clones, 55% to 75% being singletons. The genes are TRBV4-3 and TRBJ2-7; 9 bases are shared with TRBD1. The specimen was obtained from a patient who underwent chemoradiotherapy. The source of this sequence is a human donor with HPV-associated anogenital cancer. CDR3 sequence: CASSQSPGQGLDEQYF. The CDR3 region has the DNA TGCGCCAGCAGCCAATCACCGGGACAGGGATTGGACGAGCAGTACTTC.